The rows below give T cell receptor beta chains drawn from one sample of a study of T cells in Graves' hyperthyroidism and ophthalmopathy. TCRdb used MiXCR to reprocess the multiplex PCR reads, holding one entry per CDR3 protein. Of hundreds of thousands of distinct CDR3 sequences listed, over 12% were seen once; the top ten hold roughly 13%. Specimen: blood. All receptors derive from a man between 18 and 35 years old with Graves' ophthalmopathy. CDR3s leave out the opening cysteine and the closing phenylalanine or tryptophan. Clone sizes are given selectively: once, few, many, or a class where the clone is expanded.

V	size	J	CDR3
TRBV5-1	many	TRBJ2-3	ASGDRGFSTDTQY
TRBV6-4	few	TRBJ2-2	ASIGRQTTDTGELF
TRBV5-6	many	TRBJ1-2	ASNQELTGALGYT
TRBV24-1	.	TRBJ1-2	ATSRNDSFYDYT
TRBV6-5	many	TRBJ1-2	ASSYSGGGGYGYT
TRBV11-2	many	TRBJ2-2	ASSLIKNTGELF
TRBV9	.	TRBJ1-3	ASSDRRDRSGNTIY
TRBV19	once	TRBJ2-7	ASTPRGGAYEQY
TRBV5-1	many	TRBJ2-7	ASSTTLAARYEQY
TRBV11-2	many	TRBJ1-2	ASSFAGNLYGYT